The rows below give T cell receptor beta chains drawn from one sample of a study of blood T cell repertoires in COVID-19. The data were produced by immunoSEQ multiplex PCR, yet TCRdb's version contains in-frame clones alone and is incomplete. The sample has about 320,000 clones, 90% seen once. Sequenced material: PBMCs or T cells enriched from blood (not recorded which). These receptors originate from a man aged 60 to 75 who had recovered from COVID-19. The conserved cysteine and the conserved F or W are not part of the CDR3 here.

ASSGAGAVLLEQF,TRBJ2-1,TRBV7-2
ASSEPGTHEAF,TRBJ1-1,TRBV6-1
ASRAGLAVHYEQY,TRBJ2-7,TRBV11-3
ASSVAGTGELF,TRBJ2-2,TRBV9
ASRLSGSGTYGYT,TRBJ1-2,TRBV5-1
ASSQGTGESYGYT,TRBJ1-2,TRBV4-1
ASSTSINNEQF,TRBJ2-1,TRBV9
ASSTGEFQPQH,TRBJ1-5,TRBV19
ASSQISGQGRSYGYT,TRBJ1-2,TRBV5-6
ASSPLMGQGNQPQH,TRBJ1-5,TRBV28
ASNTGTKNTGELF,TRBJ2-2,TRBV5-1
ASSPPAGLAGGPGQEQY,TRBJ2-7,TRBV7-9
ASSQATGNSGNTIY,TRBJ1-3,TRBV4-3
ASSEAALGGSPLH,TRBJ1-6,TRBV2
ASSPLAPQTLIFSGANVLT,TRBJ2-6,TRBV3-1/TRBV3-2
ASNPGLASTGTDTQY,TRBJ2-3,TRBV5-1
ASSLRTGTNSPLH,TRBJ1-6,TRBV5-1
ASSYQNTGELF,TRBJ2-2,TRBV6-6
ASSPRVQTGETQY,TRBJ2-5,TRBV3-1/TRBV3-2
ASSTSGRLSPPDTQY,TRBJ2-3,TRBV19
ASSWASGPTYEQY,TRBJ2-7,TRBV3-1/TRBV3-2
ASSTTDTTLVPQH,TRBJ1-5,TRBV19
ASSQDPAPTTDTQY,TRBJ2-3,TRBV4-1
ASSVGQISGNTIY,TRBJ1-3,TRBV9
ASSYRGARSYNEQF,TRBJ2-1,TRBV6-5
ASSLIGTSGKAEQF,TRBJ2-1,TRBV7-3
ASSVATLGRTDTQY,TRBJ2-3,TRBV9
ASSSEGLGYNEQF,TRBJ2-1,TRBV6-2/TRBV6-3
ASSLRQVTYNEQF,TRBJ2-1,TRBV27
AISTRGMGTDTQY,TRBJ2-3,TRBV10-3
ASSPQGGLNEKLF,TRBJ1-4,TRBV7-9
ASSSAPPGIFGYT,TRBJ1-2,TRBV27
ASSSSTGGYGYT,TRBJ1-2,TRBV6-6
ASSQETGRGEKLF,TRBJ1-4,TRBV4-1
ASSQGWAEGQY,TRBJ2-3,TRBV7-2
ASSPSVDTGELF,TRBJ2-2,TRBV7-3
ASSLRDRNYNYGYT,TRBJ1-2,TRBV18
ASSGGGLAPNTEAF,TRBJ1-1,TRBV6-7
ASTRDFFNSPLH,TRBJ1-6,TRBV19
ASRPLTGDGNQPQH,TRBJ1-5,TRBV10-1
ASSRRWASGNTIY,TRBJ1-3,TRBV13
ASSHGTGNSGNTIY,TRBJ1-3,TRBV18
SVITSGETQY,TRBJ2-5,TRBV29-1
ASSVSGRSSYEQY,TRBJ2-7,TRBV2
ATSGQGETQY,TRBJ2-5,TRBV24-1
ASRGQTSNQPQH,TRBJ1-5,TRBV6-5
ASSIAGTRNNEQF,TRBJ2-1,TRBV7-3
ASGPDYFTGELF,TRBJ2-2,TRBV7-3
ASSGTRNTEAF,TRBJ1-1,TRBV2
ASSSNWNTEAF,TRBJ1-1,TRBV6-2/TRBV6-3
ASPPRDRPDEQY,TRBJ2-7,TRBV7-9
ASSLAEGQETYEQY,TRBJ2-7,TRBV7-9
ASSSQGYEQY,TRBJ2-7,TRBV5-4
ASSQLVTGELF,TRBJ2-2,TRBV14